The 29 T cell receptor beta chains below all came from one sample that was sequenced in a study of control samples from healthy donors and cancer patients. The protocol was immunoSEQ multiplex PCR, while the TCRdb copy is restricted to in-frame clones and leaves out a portion. Of over 150,000 clones listed, 85% to 95% were seen once; the top ten hold 1.1% to 1.5%. Sequencing was done on a sample of blood. These receptors were taken from a woman aged 18 to 35 in good health.

V is TRBV2 and J is TRBJ1-3, with D tentatively TRBD1 (5 bases). The germline CDR1 and CDR2 sequences are SNHLY and FYNNEI. V lost 6 bases to trimming and J lost 0 bases, with 12 bases between them. The length of the CDR3 is 15 residues. The CDR3, as DNA: TGTGCCAGCAGGGATCAGGGACTCTCTGGAAACACCATATATTTT. It yields the protein CASRDQGLSGNTIYF.

The chain uses TRBV7-2 and TRBJ2-7; 8 nucleotides line up with TRBD1. The CDR3 totals 15 residues. The germline gives CDR1 SGHTA, CDR2 FQGNSA. V was pared by 2 bases and J by 1 base, with 4 bases of the junction left unmatched. CDR3 nucleotides: TGTGCCAGCAGCTTATCAGGGACAGGATCCTACGAGCAGTACTTC. Translation gives CASSLSGTGSYEQYF.

The chain couples TRBV28 to TRBJ1-2; 7 bases map to TRBD1. Trimming cost V 2 bases and J 4 bases; bases outside gene matches: 4. Germline lookup yields CDR1 MDHEN and CDR2 SYDVKM. This CDR3 has 14 amino acids. CDR3 nucleotide sequence: TGTGCCAGCAGTTTAGCAGGGGGGGGCTATGGCTACACCTTC. Protein sequence: CASSLAGGGYGYTF.

The gene calls are TRBV11-2 and TRBJ1-2; D remains unclear. Trimming removed 3 bases at V and 8 bases at J, with 22 bases between. This CDR3 has 16 residues. Germline CDR1 reads SGHAT; CDR2 reads FQNNGV. CDR3 in DNA: TGTGCCAGCAGCTTCCTATGGCGAAAGGGATTCGGAGGCTACACCTTC. This sequence encodes CASSFLWRKGFGGYTF.

The chain has TRBV19 and TRBJ1-5; 8 bases match TRBD1. Germline CDR1 is LNHDA and CDR2 is SQIVND (reference sequence). The CDR3 covers 16 residues. V was clipped by 4 bases and J by 7 bases; unmatched bases: 12. The CDR3 loop reads CASSTHRGNSLQPQHF. CDR3 DNA sequence: TGTGCCAGTAGTACCCACAGGGGGAATTCTCTACAGCCCCAGCATTTT.

This clone was picked up one time. This chain links TRBV7-2 with TRBJ2-3, with 11 bases aligning to TRBD2. Per germline, CDR1 SGHTA and CDR2 FQGNSA. Trimming took 4 bases from V and 3 from J; bases not matched to a gene: 6. CDR3 size: 16 residues. CDR3 region: CASSSALAGGTDTQYF. In DNA, the CDR3 is TGTGCCAGCAGCTCGGCCCTAGCGGGGGGAACAGATACGCAGTATTTT.

J is TRBJ1-4 and V is TRBV4-1; 8 positions agree with TRBD1. CDR1 MGHRA and CDR2 YSYEKL come from the germline V gene. The CDR3 spans 15 residues. J lost 6 bases, V lost 2 bases, and 5 bases had no gene match. The CDR3 is CASSQQDRDDEKLFF. The CDR3 DNA is TGCGCCAGCAGCCAACAGGACAGGGACGATGAAAAACTGTTTTTT.

This clone is a singleton in its sample. The chain employs TRBV6-2 or TRBV6-3 and TRBJ2-5; 8 nucleotides line up with TRBD1. The CDR3 has 15 residues. CDR1 and CDR2 from the germline V gene are MNHEY and SVGEGT. The V segment lost 0 bases and the J segment 1 base; nucleotides outside the gene matches: 1. CDR3 residues: CASSYSGQGQETQYF. As DNA, the CDR3 is TGTGCCAGCAGTTACTCTGGACAGGGCCAAGAGACCCAGTACTTC.

The gene calls are TRBV21-1 and TRBJ1-3. TRBV21-1 corresponds to a pseudogene. CDR3 size: 16 residues. DNA for the CDR3: TGTGCCAGCAGCAAAGGTGCGGTATTCGCTGGAAACACCATATATTTT. Translated, it gives CASSKGAVFAGNTIYF.

V is TRBV5-4 and J is TRBJ1-3; D possibly corresponds to TRBD1 (6 bases). The CDR3 totals 16 residues. Trimming cost V 0 bases and J 2 bases, with 12 bases left between them. Germline loops: CDR1 SGHNT, CDR2 YYREEE (reference sequence). CDR3 nucleotide sequence: TGTGCCAGCAGCTTGGGAACTACAGGGACTGGAAACACCATATATTTT. As protein: CASSLGTTGTGNTIYF.

The rearrangement uses TRBV3-1 (or the pseudogene TRBV3-2) and TRBJ1-1; 8 nucleotides match TRBD1. The germline CDR1 and CDR2 sequences are LGHDT and YNNKEL (reference sequence). V was pared by 2 bases and J by 5 bases, with 7 bases of the junction left unmatched. The CDR3 loop spans 15 amino acids. The CDR3 is CASSQPEDRVTEAFF. The CDR3, as DNA: TGTGCCAGCAGCCAACCTGAGGACAGGGTAACTGAAGCTTTCTTT.

J is TRBJ2-7 and V is TRBV24-1, with 9 bases lining up with TRBD1. V dropped 5 bases and J dropped 2; count of bases not matched to a gene: 9. There are 16 residues in the CDR3. Germline values: CDR1 KGHDR, CDR2 SFDVKD. CDR3 amino acids: CATSAAPGTGTYEQYF. The DNA for the CDR3 is TGTGCCACCAGTGCCGCACCCGGGACAGGGACCTACGAGCAGTACTTC.

The chain links TRBV2 to TRBJ1-5, with TRBD1 matching 12 bases. J lost 4 bases, V lost 7 bases, and 8 bases had no gene match. CDR3 length: 16 amino acids. Germline V gene lookup returns CDR1 SNHLY and CDR2 FYNNEI. The DNA for the CDR3 is TGTGCCAGCACTTTTCTGGGACAGGGGGCGAATCAGCCCCAGCATTTT. Its protein is CASTFLGQGANQPQHF.

J is TRBJ1-2 and V is TRBV28, with a possible D match to TRBD1 (6 bases). Trimming cost V 6 bases and J 8 bases, with 13 bases left between them. CDR3 length: 12 residues. Germline-derived CDR1 and CDR2 are MDHEN and SYDVKM. The chain's CDR3 is CASRGQSGGYTF. CDR3 in DNA: TGTGCCAGCAGGGGACAATCGGGAGGCTACACCTTC.

The CDR3 is CASSPGGRVNTEAFF. The CDR3 DNA is TGTGCCAGCAGCCCTGGGGGACGGGTGAACACTGAAGCTTTCTTT. V gene TRBV7-2 combines with J gene TRBJ1-1; possibly TRBD1 for D (5 bases). The germline V gene encodes CDR1 SGHTA and CDR2 FQGNSA. CDR3 length: 15 residues. V was shortened by 5 bases and J by 0 bases, with 13 bases between the two germline ends.

V and J are TRBV7-9 and TRBJ2-1; tentatively, D is TRBD2 (6 bases). The CDR3 is made up of 16 amino acids. CDR1 is SEHNR, CDR2 FQNEAQ, per germline (reference sequence). The CDR3 protein is CALEVTGRSSYNEQFF. Here the CDR3 DNA reads TGTGCTCTTGAAGTAACGGGGAGGAGCTCCTACAATGAGCAGTTCTTC.

CDR3 bases: TGTGCCATCTCACAACAGGGGAACGAGCAGTACTTC. Translating gives CAISQQGNEQYF. The chain is built from TRBV10-3 and TRBJ2-7, with 7 bases that match TRBD1. From germline, CDR1 is ENHRY and CDR2 SYGVKD. V lost 8 bases to trimming and J lost 5 bases; unmatched junction nucleotides: 6. CDR3 size: 12 residues.

The V call is TRBV6-2 or TRBV6-3, the J call TRBJ2-3; D is unclear. The CDR3 length is 13 residues. The germline V gene has CDR1 MNHEY and CDR2 SVGEGT. V lost 7 bases, J lost 6 bases, and 14 bases lay in between. The CDR3: CASTPSRIDTQYF. The CDR3 nucleotides read TGTGCCAGCACCCCCAGTAGGATCGATACGCAGTATTTT.

The genes are TRBV18 and TRBJ2-7; 10 bases are shared with TRBD1. V trimming: 3 bases; J trimming: 2 bases; junction bases outside the gene matches: 1. This CDR3 contains 14 residues. Germline V gene lookup returns CDR1 KGHSH and CDR2 LQKENI. The CDR3 nucleotides are TGTGCCAGCTCACCGGGACAGGGGCCCTACGAGCAGTACTTC. The encoded protein is CASSPGQGPYEQYF.

This chain uses TRBV19 with TRBJ2-5; TRBD2 matches at 10 bases. In germline, CDR1 is LNHDA, CDR2 SQIVND (reference sequence). V lost 1 base and J lost 2; bases outside the gene matches: 1. This CDR3 region has 15 residues. The CDR3 DNA is TGTGCCAGTAGTATAGTTAGCGGGGGGCAAGAGACCCAGTACTTC. Translating it yields CASSIVSGGQETQYF.

The chain combines TRBV3-1 (or the pseudogene TRBV3-2) with TRBJ1-3, with D hard to call. CDR1 is LGHDT and CDR2 is YNNKEL in the germline V gene (reference sequence). Deletions cut 0 bases from V and 2 bases from J, with 5 bases between. The CDR3 covers 14 residues. The CDR3 region has the DNA TGTGCCAGCAGCCAAGATTTGGCTGGAAACACCATATATTTT. Its translation: CASSQDLAGNTIYF.

V and J are TRBV27 and TRBJ2-3; D is uncertain. CDR1 is MNHEY, CDR2 SMNVEV, per germline (reference sequence). With 4 bases removed from V and 1 base from J, the gap between germline ends came to 12 bases. This CDR3 has 15 residues. The CDR3 DNA reads TGTGCCAGCAGTTCCGTCTACGAGGGCACAGATACGCAGTATTTT. Its translation: CASSSVYEGTDTQYF.

In its sample, this clone was seen once. The chain links TRBV25-1 to TRBJ2-1; weak D call: TRBD1 (6 bases). The CDR3 covers 13 residues. The germline CDR1 and CDR2 sequences are MGHDK and SYGVNS. V was trimmed by 6 bases and J by 3 bases, leaving 9 bases between them. This CDR3 reads CASSWTDYNEQFF. Here the CDR3 DNA reads TGTGCCAGCAGCTGGACAGACTACAATGAGCAGTTCTTC.

The rearrangement uses TRBV5-6 and TRBJ2-5; 9 positions agree with TRBD1. The CDR3 is 14 residues long. The ends lost 2 bases at V and 4 bases at J; junction bases unmatched: 3. The V gene's germline CDR1 is SGHDT and CDR2 YYEEEE. The CDR3 DNA reads as TGTGCCAGCAGCTTAGTGGACAGGGGAGAGACCCAGTACTTC. This translates into CASSLVDRGETQYF.

This clone is a singleton in its sample. The chain has TRBV11-2 and TRBJ2-7; 7 positions match TRBD1. This CDR3 spans 16 amino acids. Germline V gives CDR1 SGHAT, CDR2 FQNNGV. Trimming removed 5 bases from V and 2 bases from J; junction bases left unmatched: 12. CDR3 protein: CASSPRGDRETYEQYF. As DNA, the CDR3 is TGTGCCAGCAGCCCCCGAGGGGACAGAGAAACCTACGAGCAGTACTTC.

The chain employs TRBV6-5 and TRBJ2-7; 11 bases agree with TRBD2. Germline V gene lookup returns CDR1 MNHEY and CDR2 SVGAGI. After removal of 6 bases from V and 0 bases from J, the junction contained 1 base not matched to a gene. This CDR3 is 14 amino acids long. The CDR3 sequence is CASRGTSGSYEQYF. The CDR3 nucleotides read TGTGCCAGCAGAGGGACTAGCGGCTCCTACGAGCAGTACTTC.

This chain uses TRBV5-8 with TRBJ1-4; a weak D match, TRBD1 (5 bases). With 2 bases removed from V and 4 bases from J, the gap between germline ends came to 12 bases. Germline loops: CDR1 SGHTS, CDR2 YDEGEE. This CDR3 contains 15 residues. This CDR3 reads CASSFRGSSNEKLFF. The CDR3 nucleotides are TGTGCCAGCAGCTTTAGGGGATCGAGTAATGAAAAACTGTTTTTT.

The gene calls are TRBV5-5 and TRBJ1-4; D unresolved. The CDR3 runs to 17 residues. With 4 bases removed from V and 8 bases from J, the gap between germline ends came to 24 bases. CDR1 is SGHKS, CDR2 YYEKEE, per germline (reference sequence). The CDR3 is CASSLGRMALGGEKLFF. In DNA, the CDR3 is TGTGCCAGCAGCCTCGGAAGGATGGCCCTCGGAGGGGAAAAACTGTTTTTT. The variable domain in full, completed from reference TRBV5-5 and TRBJ1-4, reads DAGVTQSPTHLIKTRGQQVTLRCSPISGHKSVSWYQQVLGQGPQFIFQYYEKEERGRGNFPDRFSARQFPNYSSELNVNALLLGDSALYLCASSLGRMALGGEKLFFGSGTQLSVL.

This clone was picked up a small number of times. The V gene is TRBV7-2, the J gene TRBJ2-7; D could derive from TRBD1 or TRBD2 (7 bases each). CDR3 length equals 13 residues. Trimming cost V 5 bases and J 11 bases, with 19 bases left between them. The germline V gene encodes CDR1 SGHTA and CDR2 FQGNSA. The CDR3 bases are TGTGCCAGCAGCCCGGGGGGACAGCCTCTCGAGTACTTC. It encodes CASSPGGQPLEYF.